This TCR beta chain is drawn from a study of post-analysis software for immune sequencing data. Points from the study as a whole: TRBV segments more frequent in patients than in controls numbered about 5 and included TRBV5-6, TRBV5-1 and TRBV20-1.

From germline, CDR1 is DFQATT and CDR2 SNEGSKA (reference sequence). There are 16 residues in the CDR3. The trim removed 0 bases at V and 11 bases at J, leaving 17 bases unmatched. Unique molecular identifiers had been added to the TCR beta cDNA libraries. MiXCR was run by TCRdb on the PCR reads, yielding one entry per CDR3 protein. Among about 760,000 distinct CDR3 sequences listed, less than 35% were seen once. Concerning this clonotype itself: The antigen is not known. A much larger clone lies one base from this, so it may be a read error.

Sequencing was carried out using blood. The origin of this receptor is a girl aged 5-17 years with multiple sclerosis. The chain links TRBV20-1 to TRBJ2-5; 8 positions match TRBD1. The CDR3 sequence is CSARDPGQVAYNEQYF. CDR3 nucleotide sequence: TGCAGTGCTAGAGATCCGGGACAGGTGGCGTACAATGAGCAGTACTTC.